This T cell receptor beta chain was recovered during a study of Ad26.COV2.S vaccination and SARS-CoV-2 variants (dated by TCRdb to the early 2020s). Turning to the overall study: Donors in the vaccine arm were drawn from COV1001, a phase I-IIa trial of Ad26.COV2.S in healthy adults that was multicentre, randomized, double-blind and placebo-controlled. The TCR-sequenced set comprised around 30 samples: some 20 Ad26.COV2.S vaccine recipients, 5 placebo recipients and 8 SARS-CoV-2 convalescent individuals. Investigators remained blinded to trial group allocation during experiments and outcome assessment. TCRbeta repertoire sequencing was used to assess the specificity and breadth of SARS-CoV-2-reactive T cell receptors after Ad26.COV2.S vaccination. Ad26.COV2.S was administered intramuscularly at a dose of 5x10^10 or 1x10^11 viral particles, either as one shot or as two shots given 56 days apart. Trial participants were randomized into five groups of five: low-dose or high-dose Ad26.COV2.S given once or twice, or placebo on both occasions. Study-level results and caveats: Spike-specific TCR breadth was higher in Ad26.COV2.S recipients than in placebo recipients (P = 0.0014). After vaccination, substantial breadth of spike-specific CD8+ and CD4+ T cell responses was reported. The study was not powered for comparison of responses between vaccine doses or regimens. Comparable non-spike TCR breadth was observed between vaccine and placebo recipients, consistent with only spike being contained in the vaccine. The authors noted that total T cell responses may have been underestimated by the TCR breadth and depth analyses.

The treatment or condition label for this specimen denotes: 19 received Ad26.COV2.S at low or high dose, single or two shots; several received placebo; per-sample allocation not given. For vaccine and placebo recipients, repertoires were sequenced using samples collected on day 63 after the first injection. In Cohort 1b, roughly 26 adults aged 18-55 years were enrolled at a single site in Boston, USA, between 29 July and 7 August 2020. Ad26.COV2.S consisted of a replication-incompetent adenovirus type 26 vector by which a prefusion-stabilized SARS-CoV-2 spike protein from the original Wuhan strain was expressed. TCRbeta CDR3 regions were sequenced with the immunoSEQ Assay. After extraction, genomic DNA underwent amplification by bias-controlled multiplex PCR, followed by high-throughput sequencing. The original methods were these. Collapsing and filtering of sequences were performed to quantify the absolute abundance of each unique TCRbeta CDR3 region. T cell fraction was estimated by normalization of TCRbeta template counts to usable DNA, with usable DNA being measured through amplification of reference genes present in all nucleated cells. Repertoire TCRs were annotated as SARS-CoV-2-specific when V gene, CDR3 amino acid sequence and J gene were exactly matched to a known reactive TCR set. MIRA supplied the reference SARS-CoV-2 TCR set, which was filtered for enrichment in COVID-19-positive ImmuneCODE repertoires so that public or cross-reactive TCRs were removed. Based on the MIRA antigens, annotated TCRs were further analysed at the level of specific ORF or position within ORF. Breadth was defined as annotated unique rearrangements over total unique productive rearrangements; depth was the summed frequency of those rearrangements. Two-sided Wilcoxon rank-sum tests were used to compare TCR breadth between groups. TCRdb holds this immuneACCESS table with in-frame rearrangements only. Some clones are missing; in checked studies, unresolved V genes explain under half, and the rest has no known cause. V and J calls plus clone size are reproduced from that table; the DNA served to infer D and trimming. Recorded for this sample are 200,000 to 250,000 clones; approximately 87% of them occurred a single time. The top ten clonotypes cover about 10% of the sample.

Unmatched junction bases come to 4, with V trimmed by 6 bases and J by 4 bases. The germline V gene provides CDR1 MDHEN and CDR2 SYDVKM. Taken from cysteine to phenylalanine, the CDR3 has 14 residues. The kept DNA is CDR3 alone, 42 bases in frame from the first base. Worth noting for this clone: What this receptor recognizes is not known. No base qualities exist here, and no much larger clone lies one base off it.

The sample was peripheral blood, taken in a trial of Ad26.COV2.S vaccine versus placebo. This TCR was recovered from a person aged 18 to 59 who received the Ad26.COV2.S COVID-19 vaccine or a placebo. The V and J genes are TRBV28 and TRBJ2-5; TRBD2 matches 11 bases in the middle. The nucleotide sequence reads as follows: TGTGCCAGCAGGGGCCTAGCGGGAGGAGAGACCCAGTACTTC. The translation is CASRGLAGGETQYF.